Below, 21 T cell receptor beta chains from the same sample are listed, as sequenced in a study of T cell clonotyping in hematopoietic cell transplantation. The protocol was immunoSEQ multiplex PCR, while the TCRdb copy is restricted to in-frame clones and leaves out a portion. The sample includes some 10,000 clones, 80% to 95% of them seen just once. Sample: PBMCs, taken 100 days after allogeneic stem cell transplant. The receptors were gathered from a male patient in his forties or fifties who had an allogeneic stem cell transplant from a related donor, so T cells may come from the graft donor. Some clones in this sample may be carry-over from other donors' samples.

This clone was recorded only once. The rearrangement joins TRBV10-3 to TRBJ1-5; D is unresolved. Germline CDR1 and CDR2: ENHRY and SYGVKD. The V gene lost 0 bases and the J gene lost 1 base, with 10 bases spanning the gap. The CDR3 runs to 16 residues. CDR3 residues: CAISESQVGSNQPQHF. CDR3 nucleotides: TGTGCCATCAGTGAGTCTCAGGTAGGGAGCAATCAGCCCCAGCATTTT.

The chain joins TRBV7-2 to TRBJ2-5; no clear D. The germline CDR1 and CDR2 sequences are SGHTA and FQGNSA. Trimming shortened V by 0 bases and J by 2 bases, and 4 bases separated the two germline ends. The CDR3 is 13 amino acids. CDR3 nucleotides: TGTGCCAGCAGCTTAGCCGTGCAAGAGACCCAGTACTTC. This gives the protein CASSLAVQETQYF.

The genes are TRBV9 and TRBJ1-1; 9 positions agree with TRBD1. The CDR3 contains 15 residues. The germline gives CDR1 SGDLS, CDR2 YYNGEE. The V and J ends lost 0 bases and 4 bases, in that order; junction bases with no gene match: 4. The CDR3 sequence is CASSVAGTGSTEAFF. CDR3 sequence (DNA): TGTGCCAGCAGCGTAGCAGGGACAGGGAGCACTGAAGCTTTCTTT. Drawing the rest from reference TRBV9 and TRBJ1-1, the complete variable domain is DSGVTQTPKHLITATGQRVTLRCSPRSGDLSVYWYQQSLDQGLQFLIQYYNGEERAKGNILERFSAQQFPDLHSELNLSSLELGDSALYFCASSVAGTGSTEAFFGQGTRLTVV.

This rearrangement joins TRBV30 to TRBJ2-7; D unclear. V was pared by 5 bases and J by 3 bases, with 11 bases between. Germline V gene lookup returns CDR1 GTSNPN and CDR2 SVGIG (reference sequence). This CDR3 contains 12 residues. CDR3 coding DNA: TGTGCCTGGGGCCTTAACCGCTACGAGCAGTACTTC. Residues: CAWGLNRYEQYF.

The chain links TRBV2 to TRBJ1-5; 8 bases fit TRBD1. V lost 9 bases, J lost 4 bases, and 8 bases stayed unmatched. The CDR3 sequence is 14 residues long. The germline V gene has CDR1 SNHLY and CDR2 FYNNEI. The CDR3 bases are TGTGCCAGGGGAGGTACAGGGGGAAATCAGCCCCAGCATTTT. Translated: CARGGTGGNQPQHF.

The genes are TRBV4-2 and TRBJ1-2; D gene unclear. The germline CDR1 and CDR2 sequences are LGHNA and YNFKEQ. The CDR3 is made up of 16 amino acids. Trimming removed 0 bases from V and 9 bases from J, with 20 bases in between. The CDR3, as DNA: TGTGCCAGCAGCCAAGAGTCAGGTAGGATCCCTTTGTGCTACACCTTC. This codes for CASSQESGRIPLCYTF.

This sequence joins TRBV5-5 and TRBJ1-1; no definite D call. This CDR3 contains 13 residues. The germline V gene encodes CDR1 SGHKS and CDR2 YYEKEE (reference sequence). V was shortened by 0 bases and J by 7 bases, with 10 bases between the two germline ends. The DNA for the CDR3 is TGTGCCAGCAGCTTGGGGCAGATATTTGAAGCTTTCTTT. Amino acids: CASSLGQIFEAFF.

The chain recombines TRBV7-2 with TRBJ2-7; 8 bases agree with TRBD1. CDR3 length equals 14 residues. Germline loops: CDR1 SGHTA, CDR2 FQGNSA. With V trimmed by 3 bases and J by 5 bases, 6 bases remained unmatched. The chain's CDR3 is CASSFRQGTHEQYF. Written as DNA, the CDR3 is TGTGCCAGCAGCTTCAGACAGGGGACCCACGAGCAGTACTTC.

In nucleotides, the CDR3 is TGTGCCAGCAGTGAACTAGATGGGCTCAACACCATATATTTT. As protein: CASSELDGLNTIYF. The V gene is TRBV2, the J gene TRBJ1-3, with no clear D. CDR3 length: 14 residues. Looked up from germline, CDR1 is SNHLY and CDR2 is FYNNEI. The ends were cut back, 2 bases at V and 7 bases at J, with 12 bases in the middle.

This sequence joins TRBV5-6 and TRBJ1-2; 7 bases are shared with TRBD1. This CDR3 is 13 amino acids long. In germline, CDR1 is SGHDT, CDR2 YYEEEE. J was trimmed by 5 bases and V by 3 bases; bases with no gene match: 4. The CDR3 loop reads CASSSRGSYGYTF. CDR3 nucleotides: TGTGCCAGCAGCTCCAGGGGGTCTTATGGCTACACCTTC.

This chain uses TRBV4-1 with TRBJ1-1; D remains unclear. Germline V gives CDR1 MGHRA, CDR2 YSYEKL. This CDR3 region has 14 residues. The V end lost 8 bases, the J end lost 0 bases, and 13 bases lay between the germline ends. This CDR3 is CASGDLRLNTEAFF. DNA of the CDR3: TGCGCCAGCGGCGATCTTCGGCTGAACACTGAAGCTTTCTTT.

The rearrangement joins TRBV10-3 to TRBJ2-1; tentatively, D is TRBD2 (6 bases). Deletions cut 7 bases from V and 3 bases from J, with 10 bases between. CDR3 size: 13 residues. The germline gives CDR1 ENHRY, CDR2 SYGVKD. The CDR3 DNA follows: TGTGCCATCAAGGGAGCGGGCTACAATGAGCAGTTCTTC. The encoded protein is CAIKGAGYNEQFF.

This chain joins TRBV7-2 and TRBJ1-2; D is unclear. CDR3 size: 14 residues. Deletions cut 3 bases from V and 7 bases from J, with 15 bases between. Germline-derived CDR1 and CDR2 are SGHTA and FQGNSA. CDR3 in DNA: TGTGCCAGCAGCTTTAGTCCCCAAGAGGGTGGCTACACCTTC. Translating gives CASSFSPQEGGYTF.

The chain couples TRBV4-1 to TRBJ1-1, with TRBD1 as a possible D gene (6 bases). Trimming took off 6 bases at V and 3 bases at J, with 17 bases between the two ends. The CDR3 is 15 amino acids. CDR1 is MGHRA and CDR2 is YSYEKL in the germline V gene. CDR3 loop: CASRGVGGTYTEAFF. CDR3 bases: TGCGCCAGCAGGGGGGTAGGGGGTACCTACACTGAAGCTTTCTTT.

The V call is TRBV6-1, the J call TRBJ1-2, with 8 bases aligning to TRBD1. CDR3 length: 17 amino acids. V was clipped by 1 base and J by 4 bases; unmatched bases: 11. In germline, CDR1 is MNHNS, CDR2 SASEGT. Written as DNA, the CDR3 is TGTGCCAGCAGTGAAGGGGAGACAGGGGTTAAAAGCTATGGCTACACCTTC. Translated: CASSEGETGVKSYGYTF.

This clone was found once. The rearrangement links TRBV7-9 to TRBJ2-2; D gene uncertain. Trimming shortened V by 8 bases and J by 0 bases, and 7 bases separated the two germline ends. The CDR3 has 13 amino acids. In germline, CDR1 is SEHNR, CDR2 FQNEAQ (reference sequence). This CDR3 is CASGFSNTGELFF. The CDR3 nucleotides read TGTGCCAGCGGGTTTTCGAACACCGGGGAGCTGTTTTTT.

V is TRBV5-1 and J is TRBJ1-2; 7 nucleotides align to TRBD1. V was pared by 4 bases and J by 7 bases, with 19 bases of the junction left unmatched. This CDR3 comprises 17 residues. Germline CDR1 reads SGHRS; CDR2 reads YFSETQ. The CDR3 region has the DNA TGCGCCAGCAGCCCTGGAACAGGGGATGATGGTCGGATTGGCTACACCTTC. It is translated as CASSPGTGDDGRIGYTF. Based on the CDR3 plus reference TRBV5-1 and TRBJ1-2, the full variable domain is KAGVTQTPRYLIKTRGQQVTLSCSPISGHRSVSWYQQTPGQGLQFLFEYFSETQRNKGNFPGRFSGRQFSNSRSEMNVSTLELGDSALYLCASSPGTGDDGRIGYTFGSGTRLTVV.

The chain recombines TRBV5-1 with TRBJ1-5, with D tentatively TRBD1 (5 bases). V was shortened by 7 bases and J by 4 bases, with 18 bases between the two germline ends. Germline V gene data show CDR1 as SGHRS and CDR2 as YFSETQ. This CDR3 contains 15 residues. The CDR3 DNA follows: TGCGCCAGCCGCCAGAACCCGGGGACGAATCAGCCCCAGCATTTT. Encoded protein: CASRQNPGTNQPQHF.

The chain has TRBV4-1 and TRBJ1-2; D gene ambiguous. V was pared by 1 base and J by 2 bases, with 8 bases between. This CDR3 is 14 amino acids long. Germline V gene sequence: CDR1 MGHRA, CDR2 YSYEKL. CDR3 bases: TGCGCCAGCAGCCAAGCCGCCAGCAACTATGGCTACACCTTC. Protein sequence: CASSQAASNYGYTF.

The rearrangement uses TRBV13 and TRBJ2-1, with 7 nucleotides matching TRBD1. The CDR3 runs 17 residues. Germline V CDR1 and CDR2: PRHDT, FYEKMQ (reference sequence). The J segment lost 0 bases and the V segment lost 2 bases, leaving 7 bases of the junction unmatched. CDR3 in DNA: TGTGCCAGCAGCTTACCCCCCGGGGACAGCTCCTACAATGAGCAGTTCTTC. Translation: CASSLPPGDSSYNEQFF. The full variable domain, with the rest looked up from reference TRBV13 and TRBJ2-1, is AAGVIQSPRHLIKEKRETATLKCYPIPRHDTVYWYQQGPGQDPQFLISFYEKMQSDKGSIPDRFSAQQFSDYHSELNMSSLELGDSALYFCASSLPPGDSSYNEQFFGPGTRLTVL.

This clone occurred once. This sequence joins TRBV30 and TRBJ2-7; D ambiguous. Germline V gene data show CDR1 as GTSNPN and CDR2 as SVGIG (reference sequence). This CDR3 has 14 residues. V lost 2 bases, J lost 2 bases, and 13 bases lay in between. The DNA of the CDR3 is TGTGCCTGGAGTAGGCTGGACGGTGCCTACGAGCAGTACTTC. Its protein is CAWSRLDGAYEQYF. Full variable domain (remainder filled in from reference TRBV30 and TRBJ2-7): SQTIHQWPATLVQPVGSPLSLECTVEGTSNPNLYWYRQAAGRGLQLLFYSVGIGQISSEVPQNLSASRPQDRQFILSSKKLLLSDSGFYLCAWSRLDGAYEQYFGPGTRLTVT.